This T cell receptor beta chain was captured by sequencing in a study of vaccination and CD4 T cells after COVID-19. On the study more broadly: Researchers treated cells with overlapping spike peptides taken from SARS-CoV-2, HCoV-NL63, HCoV-OC43 and HCoV-229E.

For this clonotype: Its matching antigen is unknown.

This CDR3 spans 14 amino acids. Trimming removed 8 bases from V and 8 bases from J; junction bases left unmatched: 12. Per the germline V gene, CDR1 is SGHTA and CDR2 is FQGNSA. The treatment: approximately 9-day PBMC culture with coronavirus spike peptide pools or control peptides (ViraFEST assay). Researchers used the Oncomine TCR Beta short-read assay to sequence DNA from cultured CD4+ T cells. Genomic DNA was taken out of cultured CD4+ T cells by extraction. Each CDR3 protein gets one entry after TCRdb re-called the PCR reads with MiXCR. The sample contains about 18,000 distinct CDR3 sequences, under 60% of which appear only once.

V usage is TRBV7-2 and J usage is TRBJ2-3, with TRBD2 matching over 8 bases. The specimen sequenced was CD4+ T cells from blood, cultured in vitro. The sequence was obtained from a human donor who had recovered from COVID-19. The CDR3 region is CASGKAGAGGTQYF. The CDR3, as DNA: TGTGCCAGCGGAAAAGCGGGGGCGGGTGGTACGCAGTATTTT. The full variable domain, its missing parts supplied by reference TRBV7-2 and TRBJ2-3, is GAGVSQSPSNKVTEKGKDVELRCDPISGHTALYWYRQSLGQGLEFLIYFQGNSAPDKSGLPSDRFSAERTGGSVSTLTIQRTQQEDSAVYLCASGKAGAGGTQYFGPGTRLTVL.